This is a list of T cell receptor beta chains from one sample in a study of CD8 T cells in ankylosing spondylitis. TCRdb re-derived calls from the 5' RACE reads in MiXCR, one entry per CDR3 protein. The sample includes about 130,000 distinct CDR3 sequences, roughly an eighth of them seen just once. Input material: blood, either unsorted or a sorted T cell fraction (not recorded which). These receptors originate from a female donor with ankylosing spondylitis or in good health (not recorded which). Each CDR3 is given with its conserved first and last residue. The D gene is left open where the match is weak. A row's size may be missing; if present it is once, few, many or a size class.

>TRBD1|TRBJ1-5|NA|TRBV10-2
CASSPGQGLPQHF
TGCGCCAGCAGCCCGGGACAGGGTCTTCCCCAGCATTTT
>NA|TRBJ1-5|many|TRBV12-3/TRBV12-4
CASSLQGIGQPQHF
TGTGCCAGCAGTTTACAGGGAATTGGTCAGCCCCAGCATTTT
>TRBD2|TRBJ2-1|few|TRBV19
CASTQLAGSYNEQFF
TGTGCCAGTACCCAACTAGCGGGATCTTACAATGAGCAGTTCTTC
>TRBD2|TRBJ2-5|many|TRBV7-2
CASSLTGTSGSETQYF
TGTGCCAGCAGCTTAACCGGGACTAGCGGTTCAGAGACCCAGTACTTC
>TRBD2|TRBJ2-4|many|TRBV29-1
CSVLAGVGNIQYF
TGCAGCGTTCTAGCGGGAGTGGGAAACATTCAGTACTTC
>TRBD2|TRBJ2-4|NA|TRBV6-1
CASSIAGGRAKNIQYF
TGTGCCAGCAGTATCGCGGGGGGGAGGGCCAAAAACATTCAGTACTTC
>TRBD1|TRBJ1-6|many|TRBV5-5
CASSPGQGNNSPLHF
TGTGCCAGCAGCCCCGGACAGGGGAATAATTCACCCCTCCACTTT
>NA|TRBJ1-2|NA|TRBV5-1
CASSLESSRYGYTF
TGCGCCAGCAGCTTGGAGAGCTCGAGGTATGGCTACACCTTC
>NA|TRBJ2-7|many|TRBV9
CASSVVGGRPGSYEQYF
TGTGCCAGCAGCGTAGTAGGCGGTCGGCCCGGAAGTTACGAGCAGTACTTC
>NA|TRBJ2-1|many|TRBV5-1
CASSLVLDSYNEQFF
TGCGCCAGCAGCTTGGTATTGGATTCCTACAATGAGCAGTTCTTC
>TRBD2|TRBJ2-1|many|TRBV6-5
CASSYSGLAGVYNEQFF
TGTGCCAGCAGTTACTCAGGTTTAGCGGGAGTATACAATGAGCAGTTCTTC
>TRBD1|TRBJ1-1|many|TRBV20-1
CSARAGSGQGAEAFF
TGCAGTGCTAGGGCGGGGTCGGGACAGGGGGCTGAAGCTTTCTTT
>NA|TRBJ1-1|many|TRBV18
CASSPGMNTEAFF
TGTGCCAGCTCACCAGGGATGAACACTGAAGCTTTCTTT
>NA|TRBJ1-4|many|TRBV6-1
CASSKTGEHEKLFF
TGTGCCAGCAGTAAGACAGGAGAGCATGAAAAACTGTTTTTT
>TRBD2|TRBJ2-2|many|TRBV7-2
CASHRTSGVLNTGELFF
TGTGCCAGTCATAGGACTAGCGGGGTCCTGAACACCGGGGAGCTGTTTTTT
>NA|TRBJ1-4|many|TRBV28
CASSRTANEKLFF
TGTGCCAGCAGTCGGACAGCAAATGAAAAACTGTTTTTT
>TRBD1|TRBJ1-2|NA|TRBV9
CASSEWTGGGYTF
TGTGCCAGCAGCGAGTGGACAGGGGGCGGCTACACCTTC
>TRBD1|TRBJ2-7|many|TRBV12-3/TRBV12-4
CASSLDGTGAYEQYF
TGTGCCAGCAGTTTAGATGGGACAGGGGCCTACGAGCAGTACTTC
>NA|TRBJ1-6|many|TRBV21-1
CASSNWPANSPLHF
TGTGCCAGCAGCAATTGGCCAGCAAATTCACCCCTCCACTTT
>NA|TRBJ2-2|NA|TRBV3-1
CASSHLAGAVEELFF
TGTGCCAGCAGCCATCTGGCGGGGGCGGTCGAGGAGCTGTTTTTT
>TRBD2|TRBJ2-3|NA|TRBV7-2
CASSLMGTTRTDTQYF
TGTGCCAGCAGCTTAATGGGGACTACTCGCACAGATACGCAGTATTTT
>NA|TRBJ1-4|many|TRBV15
CATSLGDTPTNEKLFF
TGTGCCACCAGCCTAGGGGACACCCCAACTAATGAAAAACTGTTTTTT
>NA|TRBJ2-5|many|TRBV29-1
CSVGRGQETQYF
TGCAGCGTGGGGAGGGGGCAGGAGACCCAGTACTTC
>TRBD2|TRBJ2-2|NA|TRBV20-1
CCARASGRAFNTGELFF
TGCTGTGCTAGGGCTAGCGGGAGGGCCTTCAACACCGGGGAGCTGTTTTTT